This T cell receptor (beta chain) derives from a study of cytomegalovirus exposure and HLA in healthy donors. Notes on this clone: Antigen specificity is unknown.

Germline V gives CDR1 LNHNV, CDR2 YYDKDF (reference sequence). Trimming removed 2 bases at V and 3 bases at J, with 20 bases between. This CDR3 comprises 18 residues. Study results and caveats: In most subjects, TCR beta sequences reportedly gave accurate predictions of HLA-A and HLA-B alleles. In an earlier analysis, about 87% or about 30%: the productive usage of most TCR beta V segments.

13 Jbeta primers and 60 Vbeta primers were used for the PCR. Clones were sequenced by immunoSEQ multiplex PCR, and TCRdb holds only the in-frame ones, with some missing. The sample shows 180,000 or so clones, over 60% of them seen only once. V and J are TRBV15 and TRBJ2-1; tentatively, D is TRBD1 (5 bases). The receptor's source is a man aged 45 to 65 in good health and CMV-seropositive. What was sequenced was PBMCs. The DNA of the CDR3 is TGTGCCACCAGCAGACCTCTCATTGACAGAAAAATCTACAATGAGCAGTTCTTC. Translating it yields CATSRPLIDRKIYNEQFF.